The subject of this entry is one TCR beta chain. Its antigen is not known. This record comes from a study of shared clonotypes between healthy human individuals. Points from the study as a whole: When compared with the clonotypes that were shared by all four sorted-subset donors, the non-shared clonotypes turned out to have lower generation probabilities. Shared across a few donors were roughly 5.3% of the naive CD4 clonotypes.

Trimming removed 5 bases from V and 4 bases from J, with 8 bases in between. Germline assignment: CDR1 GTSNPN and CDR2 SVGIG (reference sequence). The CDR3 loop spans 11 amino acids. Each subset's genomic DNA was shared equally among a number of immunoSEQ plates. The protocol was immunoSEQ multiplex PCR, while the TCRdb copy is restricted to in-frame clones and leaves out a portion. The data hold hundreds of thousands of clones, with 90% to 96% observed a single time. This sequence joins TRBV30 and TRBJ1-2, with no clear D. The sequenced sample was naive CD4+ T cells sorted from blood. Subset given: CD45RA+ positively selected. This sequence originates from a woman aged 25 to 39 in good health. The CDR3: CAWGSGYGYTF. DNA for the CDR3: TGTGCCTGGGGGTCGGGCTATGGCTACACCTTC.